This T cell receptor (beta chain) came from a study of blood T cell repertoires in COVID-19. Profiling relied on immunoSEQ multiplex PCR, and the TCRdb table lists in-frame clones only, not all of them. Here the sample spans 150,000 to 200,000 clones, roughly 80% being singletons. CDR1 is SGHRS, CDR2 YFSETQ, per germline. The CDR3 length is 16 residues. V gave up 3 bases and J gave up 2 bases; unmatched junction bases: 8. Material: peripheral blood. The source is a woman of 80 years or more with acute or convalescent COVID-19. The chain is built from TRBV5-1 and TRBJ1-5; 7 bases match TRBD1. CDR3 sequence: CASSSGGTDRNQPQHF. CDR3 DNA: TGCGCCAGCAGCTCCGGAGGGACAGACCGCAATCAGCCCCAGCATTTT.